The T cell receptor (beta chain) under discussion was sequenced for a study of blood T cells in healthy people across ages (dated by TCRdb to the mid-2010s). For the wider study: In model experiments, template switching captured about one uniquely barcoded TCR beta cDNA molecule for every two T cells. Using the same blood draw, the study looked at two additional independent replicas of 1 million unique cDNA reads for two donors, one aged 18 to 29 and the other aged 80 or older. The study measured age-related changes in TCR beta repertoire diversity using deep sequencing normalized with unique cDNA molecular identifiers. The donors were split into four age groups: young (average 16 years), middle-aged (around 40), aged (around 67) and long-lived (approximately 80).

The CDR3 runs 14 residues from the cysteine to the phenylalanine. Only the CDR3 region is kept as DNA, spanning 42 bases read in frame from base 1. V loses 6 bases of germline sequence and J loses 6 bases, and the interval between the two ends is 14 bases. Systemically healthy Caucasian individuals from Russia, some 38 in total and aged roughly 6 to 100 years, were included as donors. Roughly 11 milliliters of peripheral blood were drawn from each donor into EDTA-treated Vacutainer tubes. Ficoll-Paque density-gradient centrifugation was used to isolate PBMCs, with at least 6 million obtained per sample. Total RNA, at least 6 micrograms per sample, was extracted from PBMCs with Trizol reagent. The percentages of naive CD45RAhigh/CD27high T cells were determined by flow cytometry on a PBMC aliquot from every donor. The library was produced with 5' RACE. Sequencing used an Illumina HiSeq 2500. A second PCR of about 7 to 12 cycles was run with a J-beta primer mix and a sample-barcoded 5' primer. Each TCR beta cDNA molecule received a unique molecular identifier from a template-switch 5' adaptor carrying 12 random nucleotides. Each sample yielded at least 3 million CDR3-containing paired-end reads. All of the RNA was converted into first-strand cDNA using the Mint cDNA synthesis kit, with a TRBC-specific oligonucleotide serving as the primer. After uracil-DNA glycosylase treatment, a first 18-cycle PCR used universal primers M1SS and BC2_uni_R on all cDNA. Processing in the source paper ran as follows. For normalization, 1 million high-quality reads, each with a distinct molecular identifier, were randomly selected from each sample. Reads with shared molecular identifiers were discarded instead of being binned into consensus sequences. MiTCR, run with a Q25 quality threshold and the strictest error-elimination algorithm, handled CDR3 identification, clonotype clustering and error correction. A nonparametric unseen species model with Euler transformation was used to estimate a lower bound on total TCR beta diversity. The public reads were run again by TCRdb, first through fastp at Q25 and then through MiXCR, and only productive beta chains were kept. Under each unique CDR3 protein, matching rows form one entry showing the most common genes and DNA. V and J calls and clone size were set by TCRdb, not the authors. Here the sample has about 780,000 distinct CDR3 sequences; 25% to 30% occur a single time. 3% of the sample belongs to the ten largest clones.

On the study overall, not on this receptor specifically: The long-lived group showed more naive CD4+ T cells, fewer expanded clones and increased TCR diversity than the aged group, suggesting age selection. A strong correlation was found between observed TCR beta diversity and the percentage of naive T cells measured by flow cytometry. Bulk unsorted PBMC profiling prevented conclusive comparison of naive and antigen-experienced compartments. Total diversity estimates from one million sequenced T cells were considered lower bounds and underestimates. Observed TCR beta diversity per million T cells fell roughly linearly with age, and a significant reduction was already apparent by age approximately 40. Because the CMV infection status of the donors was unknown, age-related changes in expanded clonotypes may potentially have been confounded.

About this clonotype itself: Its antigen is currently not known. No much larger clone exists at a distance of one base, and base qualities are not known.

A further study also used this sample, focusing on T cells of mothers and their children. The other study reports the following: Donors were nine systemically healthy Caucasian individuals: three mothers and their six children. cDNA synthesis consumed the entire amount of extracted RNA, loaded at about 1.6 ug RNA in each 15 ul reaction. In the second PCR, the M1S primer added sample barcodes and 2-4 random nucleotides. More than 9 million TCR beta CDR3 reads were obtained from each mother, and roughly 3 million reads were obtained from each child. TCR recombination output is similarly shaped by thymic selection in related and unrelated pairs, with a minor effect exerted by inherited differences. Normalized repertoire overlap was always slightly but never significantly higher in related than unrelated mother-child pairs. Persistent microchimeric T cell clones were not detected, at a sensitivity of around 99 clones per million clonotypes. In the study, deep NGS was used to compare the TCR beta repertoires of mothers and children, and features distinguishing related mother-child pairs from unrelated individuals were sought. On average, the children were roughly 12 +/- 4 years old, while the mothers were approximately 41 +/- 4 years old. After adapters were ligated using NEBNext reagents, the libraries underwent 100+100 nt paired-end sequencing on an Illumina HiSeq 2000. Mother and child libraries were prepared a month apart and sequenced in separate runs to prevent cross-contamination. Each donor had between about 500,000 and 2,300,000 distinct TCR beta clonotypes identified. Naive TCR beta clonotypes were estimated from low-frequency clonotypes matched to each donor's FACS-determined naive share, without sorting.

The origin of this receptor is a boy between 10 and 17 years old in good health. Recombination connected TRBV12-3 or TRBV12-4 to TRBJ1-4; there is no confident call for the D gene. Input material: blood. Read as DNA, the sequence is TGTGCCAGCAGACCTGGGGTTGGCGATGAAAAACTGTTTTTT. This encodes CASRPGVGDEKLFF.